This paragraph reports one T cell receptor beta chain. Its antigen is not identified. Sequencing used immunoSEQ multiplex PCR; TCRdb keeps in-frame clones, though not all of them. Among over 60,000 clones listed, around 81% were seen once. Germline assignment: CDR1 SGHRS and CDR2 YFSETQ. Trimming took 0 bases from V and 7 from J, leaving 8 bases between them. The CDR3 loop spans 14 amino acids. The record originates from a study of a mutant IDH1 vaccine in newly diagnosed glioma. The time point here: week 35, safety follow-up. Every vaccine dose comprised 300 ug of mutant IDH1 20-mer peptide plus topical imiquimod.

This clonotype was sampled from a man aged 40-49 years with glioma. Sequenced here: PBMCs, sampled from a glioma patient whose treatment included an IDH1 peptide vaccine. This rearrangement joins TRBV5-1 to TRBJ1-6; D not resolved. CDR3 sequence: CASSLAAVNSPLHF. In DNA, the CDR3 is TGCGCCAGCAGCTTGGCGGCAGTCAATTCACCCCTCCACTTT.